Listed below are T cell receptor beta chains from one sample, sequenced in a study of human T cells and chemical hapten exposure. A single record per CDR3 protein comes from TCRdb applying MiXCR to the RACE reads. Altogether some 32,000 distinct CDR3 sequences are present, around 6% being singletons, with the ten largest covering around 5.7%. Material: whole blood, obtained in connection with sensitization to the hapten diphenylcyclopropenone (DPC). The receptors shown here come from a man younger than 45 with alopecia areata. Some clones in this sample may be carry-over from other donors' samples. CDR3s include the opening cysteine and the closing phenylalanine or tryptophan. Fields, in order: V gene, J gene, clone size, D gene, CDR3 protein, CDR3 DNA. The D gene is left open where the match is weak. The size field reads how often the clone was seen (once, few, many) or a class if it is expanded.

v_gene: TRBV12-3/TRBV12-4
j_gene: TRBJ1-2
abundance: many
d_gene: TRBD1
CDR3aa: CASSLGQGPSYGYTF
CDR3nt: TGTGCCAGCAGCCTTGGACAGGGGCCCTCGTATGGCTACACCTTC

v_gene: TRBV7-9
j_gene: TRBJ2-3
abundance: many
d_gene: TRBD1
CDR3aa: CASSIGGELTDTQYF
CDR3nt: TGTGCCAGCAGCATAGGGGGCGAACTCACAGATACGCAGTATTTT

v_gene: TRBV21-1
j_gene: TRBJ1-1
abundance: many
d_gene: -
CDR3aa: CASSKEGHRGYTEAFF
CDR3nt: TGTGCCAGCAGCAAAGAAGGGCACAGGGGATACACTGAAGCTTTCTTT

v_gene: TRBV20-1
j_gene: TRBJ2-2
abundance: many
d_gene: TRBD2
CDR3aa: CSALAGGWNTGELFF
CDR3nt: TGCAGTGCTCTAGCGGGAGGTTGGAACACCGGGGAGCTGTTTTTT

v_gene: TRBV9
j_gene: TRBJ2-7
abundance: many
d_gene: TRBD2
CDR3aa: CASSAAGLAGSYEQYF
CDR3nt: TGCGCCAGCAGCGCCGCTGGTCTAGCGGGGTCCTACGAGCAGTACTTC

v_gene: TRBV11-2
j_gene: TRBJ1-2
abundance: many
d_gene: -
CDR3aa: CASTGPYGYTF
CDR3nt: TGTGCCAGCACCGGGCCTTATGGCTACACCTTC

v_gene: TRBV12-3/TRBV12-4
j_gene: TRBJ1-1
abundance: many
d_gene: -
CDR3aa: CASSLSFQGQTEAFF
CDR3nt: TGTGCCAGCAGTTTAAGTTTCCAGGGTCAGACTGAAGCTTTCTTT

v_gene: TRBV12-3/TRBV12-4
j_gene: TRBJ2-5
abundance: many
d_gene: TRBD1
CDR3aa: CASSTGQGYEETQYF
CDR3nt: TGTGCCAGCAGTACCGGACAGGGGTACGAGGAGACCCAGTACTTC

v_gene: TRBV13
j_gene: TRBJ1-2
abundance: many
d_gene: -
CDR3aa: CASSSGSPTHYNYGYTF
CDR3nt: TGTGCCAGCAGCTCCGGCTCCCCCACTCACTATAACTATGGCTACACCTTC

v_gene: TRBV7-9
j_gene: TRBJ1-1
abundance: many
d_gene: -
CDR3aa: CASSFGQQRGTEAFF
CDR3nt: TGTGCCAGCAGCTTCGGACAGCAGAGGGGCACTGAAGCTTTCTTT

v_gene: TRBV13
j_gene: TRBJ2-7
abundance: many
d_gene: -
CDR3aa: CASSLGPDRSYEQYF
CDR3nt: TGTGCCAGCAGCTTAGGCCCAGACAGGTCCTACGAGCAGTACTTC

v_gene: TRBV6-2/TRBV6-3
j_gene: TRBJ2-1
abundance: many
d_gene: -
CDR3aa: CASSSLYNEQFF
CDR3nt: TGTGCCAGCAGTTCCCTATACAATGAGCAGTTCTTC